This paragraph reports one T cell receptor beta chain. This specimen belongs to a study of blood T cell repertoires in COVID-19. Trimming took 1 base from V and 1 from J, leaving 24 bases between them. Looked up from germline, CDR1 is LNHNV and CDR2 is YYDKDF (reference sequence). The CDR3 consists of 20 residues. Authors' methods: By means of reference gene primer amplification, nucleated cell counts were estimated. This table comes from immunoSEQ multiplex PCR, and its TCRdb copy is limited to in-frame clones, with some not included. That table supplies the V and J calls and clone size; D and trimming were determined from the DNA. Here the sample spans about 190,000 clones, about 89% being singletons.

Material for sequencing was peripheral blood. J is TRBJ2-3 and V is TRBV15; possibly TRBD2 for D (6 bases). The TCR was taken from a man aged 40-50 years with acute or convalescent COVID-19. CDR3 sequence reads: CATSRAATGTLAFGTDTQYF. The CDR3 DNA sequence: TGTGCCACCAGCAGAGCCGCGACCGGGACTCTCGCTTTTGGCACAGATACGCAGTATTTT. Full variable domain (remainder filled in from reference TRBV15 and TRBJ2-3): DAMVIQNPRYQVTQFGKPVTLSCSQTLNHNVMYWYQQKSSQAPKLLFHYYDKDFNNEADTPDNFQSRRPNTSFCFLDIRSPGLGDTAMYLCATSRAATGTLAFGTDTQYFGPGTRLTVL.